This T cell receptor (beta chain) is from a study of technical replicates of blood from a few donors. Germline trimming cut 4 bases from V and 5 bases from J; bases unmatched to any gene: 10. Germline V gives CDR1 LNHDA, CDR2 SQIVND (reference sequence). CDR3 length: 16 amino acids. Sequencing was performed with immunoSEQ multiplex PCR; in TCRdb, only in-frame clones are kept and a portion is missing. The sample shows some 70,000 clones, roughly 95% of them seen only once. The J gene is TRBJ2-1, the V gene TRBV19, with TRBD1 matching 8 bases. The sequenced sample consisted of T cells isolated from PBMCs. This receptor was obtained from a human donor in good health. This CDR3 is CASSSERQGRHNEQFF. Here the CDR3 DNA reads TGTGCCAGTAGTAGCGAGAGACAGGGGCGTCACAATGAGCAGTTCTTC. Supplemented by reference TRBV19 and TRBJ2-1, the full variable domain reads DGGITQSPKYLFRKEGQNVTLSCEQNLNHDAMYWYRQDPGQGLRLIYYSQIVNDFQKGDIAEGYSVSREKKESFPLTVTSAQKNPTAFYLCASSSERQGRHNEQFFGPGTRLTVL.